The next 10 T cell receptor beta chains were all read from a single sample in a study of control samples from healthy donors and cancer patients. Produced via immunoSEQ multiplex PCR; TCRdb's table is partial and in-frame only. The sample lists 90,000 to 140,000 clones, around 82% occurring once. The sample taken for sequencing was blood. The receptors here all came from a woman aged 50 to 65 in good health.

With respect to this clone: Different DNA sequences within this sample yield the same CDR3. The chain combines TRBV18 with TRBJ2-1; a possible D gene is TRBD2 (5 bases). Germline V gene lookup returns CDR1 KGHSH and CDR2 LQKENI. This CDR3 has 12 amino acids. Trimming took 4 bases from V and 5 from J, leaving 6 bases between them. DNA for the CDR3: TGTGCCAGCTCACTGGGAGACAATGAGCAGTTCTTC. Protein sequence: CASSLGDNEQFF.

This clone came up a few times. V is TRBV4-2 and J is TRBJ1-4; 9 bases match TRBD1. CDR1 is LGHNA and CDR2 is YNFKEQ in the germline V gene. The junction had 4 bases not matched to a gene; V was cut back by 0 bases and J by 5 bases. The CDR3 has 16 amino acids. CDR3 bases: TGTGCCAGCAGCCAAGAAGGGACAGGGCTAAATGAAAAACTGTTTTTT. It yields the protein CASSQEGTGLNEKLFF.

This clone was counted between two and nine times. The CDR3 region has the DNA TGTGCCAGCAGCCAAGATGGGGCAGGCGCGACTTCACCCCTCCACTTT. Protein: CASSQDGAGATSPLHF. V usage is TRBV4-2 and J usage is TRBJ1-6, with D perhaps TRBD1 (5 bases). The germline V gene has CDR1 LGHNA and CDR2 YNFKEQ. The CDR3 consists of 16 residues. V was pared by 0 bases and J by 9 bases, with 15 bases between.

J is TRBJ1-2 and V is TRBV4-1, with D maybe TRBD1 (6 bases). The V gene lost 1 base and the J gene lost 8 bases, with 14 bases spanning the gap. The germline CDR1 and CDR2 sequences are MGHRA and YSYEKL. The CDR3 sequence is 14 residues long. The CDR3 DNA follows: TGCGCCAGCAGCCAAGTCTCCGCAGGGGAAGGCTACACCTTC. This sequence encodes CASSQVSAGEGYTF.

The CDR3 DNA is TGTGCCACCAGAAGGACTAGCGCCAACAATGAGCAGTTCTTC. It translates to CATRRTSANNEQFF. The chain uses TRBV10-3 and TRBJ2-1; 9 bases are shared with TRBD2. Germline values: CDR1 ENHRY, CDR2 SYGVKD. V shed 10 bases and J 5 bases; nucleotides not matched to a gene: 9. The CDR3 length is 14 residues.

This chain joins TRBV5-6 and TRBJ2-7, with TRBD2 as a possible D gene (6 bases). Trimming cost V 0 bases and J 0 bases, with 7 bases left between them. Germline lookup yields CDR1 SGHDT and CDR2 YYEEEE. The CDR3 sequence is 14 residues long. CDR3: CASSLVSGSYEQYF. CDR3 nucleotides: TGTGCCAGCAGCTTGGTTAGCGGCTCCTACGAGCAGTACTTC.

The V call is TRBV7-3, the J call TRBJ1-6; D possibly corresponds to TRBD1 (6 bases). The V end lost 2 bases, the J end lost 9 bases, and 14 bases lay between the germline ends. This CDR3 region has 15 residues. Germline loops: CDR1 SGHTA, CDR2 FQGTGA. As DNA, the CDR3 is TGTGCCAGCAGCTTATCGGGGGCGCGGGGTTCACCCCTCCACTTT. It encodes CASSLSGARGSPLHF.

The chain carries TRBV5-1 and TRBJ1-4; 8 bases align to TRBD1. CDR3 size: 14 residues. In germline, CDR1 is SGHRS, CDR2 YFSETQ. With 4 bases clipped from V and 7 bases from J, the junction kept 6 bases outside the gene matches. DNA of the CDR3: TGCGCCAGCAGCCGGACAGGGCGCGGTGAAAAACTGTTTTTT. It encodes CASSRTGRGEKLFF.

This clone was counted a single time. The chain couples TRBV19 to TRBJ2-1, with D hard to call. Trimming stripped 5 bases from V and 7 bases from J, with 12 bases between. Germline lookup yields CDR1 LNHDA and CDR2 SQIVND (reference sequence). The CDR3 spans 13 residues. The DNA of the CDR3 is TGTGCCAGTAGTGGTTATGGGGTTAATGAGCAGTTCTTC. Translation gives CASSGYGVNEQFF.

CDR3 residues: CASLSGDREAFF. In DNA form, the CDR3 reads TGTGCCAGTCTTTCAGGGGACCGTGAAGCTTTCTTT. V usage is TRBV19 and J usage is TRBJ1-1; TRBD1 is a possible D gene (6 bases). The CDR3 length is 12 residues. Deletions cut 8 bases from V and 7 bases from J, with 14 bases between. Germline CDR1 is LNHDA and CDR2 is SQIVND (reference sequence). Full variable domain (missing parts from reference TRBV19 and TRBJ1-1): DGGITQSPKYLFRKEGQNVTLSCEQNLNHDAMYWYRQDPGQGLRLIYYSQIVNDFQKGDIAEGYSVSREKKESFPLTVTSAQKNPTAFYLCASLSGDREAFFGQGTRLTVV.